The 32 T cell receptor beta chains listed next were all sequenced from one sample in a study of human T cells and chemical hapten exposure (dated by TCRdb to the early 2020s). The sample's time point label is to be understood as: patch test 1, 2 weeks after DPC sensitization. Taken with the paper, the label for treatment or condition translates to: therapeutic diphenylcyclopropenone sensitization with weekly scalp DPC. Unfractionated whole blood was collected in Tempus Blood RNA tubes, and total RNA was extracted from that blood. To prepare the library, RACE was applied. The run used a NextSeq 500. TCRdb's own reprocessing of the public reads used fastp at Q25 and MiXCR and kept productive beta chains. Each entry is one CDR3 protein sequence, shown with its most common DNA and genes. Recorded for this sample are some 53,000 distinct CDR3 sequences; 9.5% to 12% of them occurred a single time. Jointly, the top ten make up approximately 1.8% of the sample.

The source was whole blood, collected in connection with sensitization to the hapten diphenylcyclopropenone (DPC). The origin of the receptors is a woman in her thirties or forties with alopecia areata. Some clones in this sample may be carry-over from other donors' samples.

The chain links TRBV7-2 to TRBJ1-1; no reliable D call. The germline CDR1 and CDR2 sequences are SGHTA and FQGNSA. The CDR3 sequence is 15 residues long. V lost 3 bases, J lost 5 bases, and 16 bases lay in between. In DNA, the CDR3 is TGTGCCAGCAGCTTTGGGCAGGCCTCTAGAACTGAAGCTTTCTTT. It translates to CASSFGQASRTEAFF.

This clonotype has ten or more counts. The CDR3 DNA follows: TGCGCCAGCAGCCCATTGGCCACAACCGGGACTGAAGCTTTCTTT. It yields the protein CASSPLATTGTEAFF. This rearrangement joins TRBV5-1 to TRBJ1-1; D is unresolved. CDR1 is SGHRS and CDR2 is YFSETQ in the germline V gene. The V end lost 4 bases, the J end lost 5 bases, and 18 bases lay between the germline ends. CDR3 length: 15 amino acids.

This clonotype was recorded many times. The CDR3 nucleotides read TGTGCCAGCACCAAGCAGGGGGGTTCGGACACTGAAGCTTTCTTT. Protein: CASTKQGGSDTEAFF. This chain uses TRBV7-8 with TRBJ1-1; 7 nucleotides match TRBD1. CDR1 is SGHVS, CDR2 FQNEAQ, per germline. J was trimmed by 3 bases and V by 7 bases; bases with no gene match: 11. The CDR3 contains 15 residues.

V is TRBV6-1 and J is TRBJ2-7, with a tentative D call TRBD1 (5 bases). Looked up from germline, CDR1 is MNHNS and CDR2 is SASEGT. CDR3 length: 13 residues. Deletions cut 9 bases from V and 3 bases from J, with 15 bases between. CDR3 residues: CASVQDGNYEQYF. As DNA, the CDR3 is TGTGCCAGTGTACAGGACGGTAACTACGAGCAGTACTTC.

This clonotype was seen repeatedly, ten times or more. J is TRBJ2-7 and V is TRBV29-1, with D possibly matching TRBD1 (6 bases). This CDR3 comprises 15 residues. Germline lookup yields CDR1 SQVTM and CDR2 ANQGSEA. Trimming cost V 6 bases and J 4 bases, with 22 bases left between them. The CDR3 spells CSVVPPQGSDYEQYF. For the CDR3, the DNA is TGCAGCGTAGTCCCCCCCCAGGGGAGCGATTACGAGCAGTACTTC.

The sample holds many counts of this clonotype. This rearrangement joins TRBV7-9 to TRBJ1-2, with D uncertain. V dropped 1 base and J dropped 6 bases, with 3 bases sitting between them. The germline V gene has CDR1 SEHNR and CDR2 FQNEAQ (reference sequence). This CDR3 contains 11 residues. CDR3 region: CASSLVDGYTF. In nucleotides, the CDR3 is TGTGCCAGCAGCTTAGTGGATGGCTACACCTTC.

The table lists this clonotype with many counts. This chain connects TRBV28 to TRBJ2-1; TRBD2 might be the D (6 bases). Germline V gene data show CDR1 as MDHEN and CDR2 as SYDVKM. The CDR3 extends over 15 amino acids. V was clipped by 2 bases and J by 2 bases, with 10 bases between them. DNA for the CDR3: TGTGCCAGCAGTTTAGGAGGGAGGCCCTACAATGAGCAGTTCTTC. It translates to CASSLGGRPYNEQFF. Drawing the rest from reference TRBV28 and TRBJ2-1, the complete variable domain is DVKVTQSSRYLVKRTGEKVFLECVQDMDHENMFWYRQDPGLGLRLIYFSYDVKMKEKGDIPEGYSVSREKKERFSLILESASTNQTSMYLCASSLGGRPYNEQFFGPGTRLTVL.

The genes are TRBV29-1 and TRBJ2-7; D is ambiguous. V was shortened by 7 bases and J by 0 bases, with 13 bases between the two germline ends. The CDR3 contains 13 residues. The germline V gene encodes CDR1 SQVTM and CDR2 ANQGSEA. The CDR3: CSAADTRSYEQYF. CDR3 nucleotide sequence: TGCAGCGCGGCCGACACTCGCTCCTACGAGCAGTACTTC.

V and J are TRBV20-1 and TRBJ2-5; weak D call: TRBD1 (5 bases). Trimming removed 6 bases at V and 5 bases at J, with 13 bases between. The CDR3 is made up of 12 amino acids. Germline CDR1 and CDR2: DFQATT and SNEGSKA (reference sequence). The CDR3 loop is CSARGLGETQYF. CDR3 bases: TGCAGTGCAAGGGGCCTGGGGGAGACCCAGTACTTC.

This clonotype was detected ten times or more. J is TRBJ1-5 and V is TRBV20-1; 7 bases agree with TRBD1. This CDR3 is 12 amino acids long. CDR1 and CDR2 from the germline V gene are DFQATT and SNEGSKA (reference sequence). Trimming removed 4 bases from V and 4 bases from J; junction bases left unmatched: 1. The CDR3 region is CSANRGNQPQHF. CDR3 nucleotides: TGCAGTGCTAACAGGGGAAATCAGCCCCAGCATTTT.

This clonotype counts as medium-sized. The genes are TRBV28 and TRBJ1-6; D is uncertain. The CDR3 totals 15 residues. V lost 4 bases, J lost 0 bases, and 7 bases lay in between. The germline V gene encodes CDR1 MDHEN and CDR2 SYDVKM. The CDR3 is CASSSPSSYNSPLHF. CDR3 bases: TGTGCCAGCAGTTCCCCTAGCTCCTATAATTCACCCCTCCACTTT.

The rearrangement uses TRBV20-1 and TRBJ2-2, with TRBD1 identical over 8 bases. V was pared by 5 bases and J by 2 bases, with 7 bases of the junction left unmatched. This CDR3 is built from 15 residues. Germline assignment: CDR1 DFQATT and CDR2 SNEGSKA (reference sequence). The CDR3 protein is CSACRGQANTGELFF. In DNA, the CDR3 is TGCAGTGCTTGTCGGGGACAGGCTAACACCGGGGAGCTGTTTTTT.

This clonotype was detected many times. The chain couples TRBV4-2 to TRBJ2-1; the match to TRBD2 covers 12 bases. The J segment lost 7 bases and the V segment lost 2 bases, leaving 12 bases of the junction unmatched. Germline V CDR1 and CDR2: LGHNA, YNFKEQ. The CDR3 covers 18 residues. CDR3: CASSQHPTTSGSGNEQFF. The CDR3 DNA follows: TGTGCCAGCAGCCAACACCCTACGACTAGCGGGAGTGGGAATGAGCAGTTCTTC.

In this sample, this clonotype turned up once. This chain's CDR3 is CATSDLYGGEAFF. CDR3 coding DNA: TGTGCCACCAGTGATTTGTATGGGGGAGAAGCTTTCTTT. The rearrangement links TRBV24-1 to TRBJ1-1, with D maybe TRBD1 (5 bases). CDR3 length equals 13 residues. Germline loops: CDR1 KGHDR, CDR2 SFDVKD. V was cut by 0 bases and J by 8 bases, with 9 bases left in between.

The chain couples TRBV19 to TRBJ2-3; the D gene is possibly TRBD1 (6 bases). Trimming took off 2 bases at V and 5 bases at J, with 8 bases between the two ends. In germline, CDR1 is LNHDA, CDR2 SQIVND (reference sequence). The CDR3 covers 13 residues. CDR3 sequence reads: CASSIQGLDTQYF. The CDR3 DNA reads TGTGCCAGTAGTATACAGGGGCTAGATACGCAGTATTTT.

This chain's CDR3 is CASSMGQGSTEAFF. The DNA for the CDR3 is TGTGCCAGCAGCATGGGACAGGGAAGCACTGAAGCTTTCTTT. The V call is TRBV7-9, the J call TRBJ1-1; 9 bases are shared with TRBD1. The CDR3 covers 14 residues. V shed 5 bases and J 4 bases; nucleotides not matched to a gene: 5. The germline CDR1 and CDR2 sequences are SEHNR and FQNEAQ (reference sequence).

This clonotype was found many times. The chain combines TRBV11-1 with TRBJ2-7, with 7 bases aligning to TRBD2. V gave up 2 bases and J gave up 2 bases; unmatched junction bases: 6. Germline V gene data show CDR1 as SGHAT and CDR2 as FQDESV (reference sequence). The CDR3 contains 15 residues. DNA of the CDR3: TGTGCCAGCAGCTTACGGCGGGAGAATACCTACGAGCAGTACTTC. As protein: CASSLRRENTYEQYF.

This clonotype was observed a handful of times. The chain's CDR3 is CASSNGRDSLQYF. The DNA of the CDR3 is TGTGCCAGCAGCAATGGCCGGGACAGCTTGCAGTATTTT. The gene calls are TRBV2 and TRBJ2-3, with 7 bases identical to TRBD1. V dropped 6 bases and J dropped 11; count of bases not matched to a gene: 11. CDR3 length: 13 residues. Germline CDR1 and CDR2: SNHLY and FYNNEI.

The chain carries TRBV28 and TRBJ2-3; D perhaps matches TRBD2 (6 bases). Trimming removed 5 bases at V and 4 bases at J, with 13 bases between. This CDR3 has 14 residues. Per germline, CDR1 MDHEN and CDR2 SYDVKM. The CDR3 nucleotides read TGTGCCAGCAGTCTCCGACTAGTCCCAGATACGCAGTATTTT. Residues: CASSLRLVPDTQYF.

This clonotype appeared many times. V usage is TRBV11-3 and J usage is TRBJ1-1; 10 bases are shared with TRBD1. V lost 2 bases to trimming and J lost 1 base; unmatched junction nucleotides: 1. This CDR3 region has 15 residues. CDR1 is SGHNT, CDR2 YENEEA, per germline. The DNA for the CDR3 is TGTGCCAGCAGCTTAAGGGACAGGGGGAACACTGAAGCTTTCTTT. It codes for CASSLRDRGNTEAFF.

The V call is TRBV11-2, the J call TRBJ1-2; 9 nucleotides agree with TRBD1. The CDR3 is made up of 14 amino acids. The V gene's germline CDR1 is SGHAT and CDR2 FQNNGV. The V and J ends lost 7 bases and 2 bases, in that order; junction bases with no gene match: 5. CDR3 sequence (DNA): TGTGCCAGCACCGGGACAGGGCCCAACTATGGCTACACCTTC. Amino acids: CASTGTGPNYGYTF.

This clonotype was seen ten or more times. The chain uses TRBV7-2 and TRBJ1-2; perhaps TRBD1 as D (6 bases). With 0 bases removed from V and 4 bases from J, the gap between germline ends came to 15 bases. The germline V gene has CDR1 SGHTA and CDR2 FQGNSA. The CDR3 covers 16 residues. The CDR3: CASSLAVPDRSYGYTF. The CDR3 DNA is TGTGCCAGCAGCTTAGCCGTACCCGACAGGAGCTATGGCTACACCTTC.

The chain recombines TRBV5-1 with TRBJ2-4, with 7 bases that match TRBD2. The CDR3 extends over 14 amino acids. CDR1 SGHRS and CDR2 YFSETQ come from the germline V gene. With 6 bases clipped from V and 0 bases from J, the junction kept 3 bases outside the gene matches. CDR3 in amino acids: CASIAGVAKNIQYF. CDR3 coding DNA: TGCGCCAGCATTGCGGGAGTAGCCAAAAACATTCAGTACTTC.

The table lists this clonotype with a few counts. This rearrangement joins TRBV11-2 to TRBJ1-3; a possible D gene is TRBD1 (5 bases). Trimming stripped 3 bases from V and 2 bases from J, with 14 bases between. Per the germline V gene, CDR1 is SGHAT and CDR2 is FQNNGV. The CDR3 length is 16 residues. The CDR3 protein is CASSFNTGGTGNTIYF. The CDR3 DNA sequence: TGTGCCAGCAGCTTTAACACGGGGGGAACTGGAAACACCATATATTTT.

This clonotype was counted ten times or more. The J gene is TRBJ2-3, the V gene TRBV14; 7 nucleotides line up with TRBD2. Germline loops: CDR1 SGHDN, CDR2 FVKESK. The V gene end was trimmed by 5 bases and the J gene end by 4 bases; junction bases not matched to a gene: 6. This CDR3 is 14 amino acids long. The CDR3 loop reads CASSASGAADTQYF. CDR3 DNA sequence: TGTGCCAGCAGCGCTAGCGGCGCGGCAGATACGCAGTATTTT.

This clonotype was detected many times. V gene TRBV3-1 combines with J gene TRBJ2-7; 11 bases map to TRBD2. Germline V CDR1 and CDR2: LGHDT, YNNKEL (reference sequence). This CDR3 is 16 amino acids long. Germline trimming cut 0 bases from V and 4 bases from J; bases unmatched to any gene: 5. CDR3 bases: TGTGCCAGCAGCCAAGATACAGGGACTAGCGGTTACGAGCAGTACTTC. Translating gives CASSQDTGTSGYEQYF.

This clonotype has at least ten counts. The chain uses TRBV28 and TRBJ2-7, with TRBD1 as a possible D gene (8 bases). Germline CDR1 MDHEN, CDR2 SYDVKM. Between the trimmed V and J ends, which lost 4 bases and 0 bases, there was a span of 13 bases. CDR3 length equals 15 residues. The CDR3 DNA follows: TGTGCCAGCAGTTCCACAGGGGGGGGCTCCTACGAGCAGTACTTC. Protein: CASSSTGGGSYEQYF.

CDR3 sequence reads: CASSRTTSYEQYF. CDR3 bases: TGTGCCAGCAGCAGGACAACCTCCTACGAGCAGTACTTC. The V gene is TRBV5-6, the J gene TRBJ2-7; the D gene is possibly TRBD1 (5 bases). The CDR3 covers 13 residues. CDR1 SGHDT and CDR2 YYEEEE come from the germline V gene. Trimming shortened V by 4 bases and J by 0 bases, and 8 bases separated the two germline ends.

This chain uses TRBV28 with TRBJ2-7; the D gene is possibly TRBD1 (6 bases). The CDR3 is 13 amino acids. The V end lost 7 bases, the J end lost 2 bases, and 12 bases lay between the germline ends. Germline CDR1 reads MDHEN; CDR2 reads SYDVKM. In DNA, the CDR3 is TGTGCCAGCACTGGGACACCGACCTACGAGCAGTACTTC. Encoded protein: CASTGTPTYEQYF.

This clonotype has more than one count but fewer than ten. V is TRBV5-1 and J is TRBJ2-3; D remains ambiguous. The CDR3 extends over 12 amino acids. Germline V lookup: CDR1 SGHRS, CDR2 YFSETQ. Trimming pared 7 bases from V and 0 bases from J, leaving 6 bases between. The CDR3: CASAASTDTQYF. DNA for the CDR3: TGCGCCAGCGCTGCTAGCACAGATACGCAGTATTTT.

This clonotype was counted at least ten times. V and J are TRBV5-1 and TRBJ2-5; a possible D gene is TRBD2 (6 bases). This CDR3 comprises 13 residues. Per germline, CDR1 SGHRS and CDR2 YFSETQ. Trimming cost V 3 bases and J 5 bases, with 11 bases left between them. CDR3 protein: CASSSWDSETQYF. The CDR3 coding sequence is TGCGCCAGCAGCTCATGGGACTCGGAGACCCAGTACTTC.

This clonotype showed up just a few times. This chain uses TRBV20-1 with TRBJ1-2; the D is unclear. Trimming stripped 5 bases from V and 8 bases from J, with 15 bases between. Germline CDR1 is DFQATT and CDR2 is SNEGSKA (reference sequence). CDR3 length: 12 residues. For the CDR3, the DNA is TGCAGTGCTGGTCCCCCAGTTGGGGGCTACACCTTC. Its translation: CSAGPPVGGYTF.